These T cell receptor beta chains were read from a single sample in a study of T cells expressing NK-cell markers. TCRdb derives one entry per CDR3 protein from the 5' RACE reads, leaving out DNA. Across 550,000 to 600,000 distinct CDR3 sequences, the top ten clones capture approximately 4% of the sample. Sequenced: blood T cells: a sorted CD56 or NKG2C T cell subset, CD4+ or CD8+ T cells, or bulk PBMC T cells (not recorded which). The receptors were gathered from a man aged 18 to 30 in good health. Both conserved end residues are part of each CDR3. The order of the fields is CDR3 protein, J gene, V gene.

CDR3aa: CASSSTPLTDTQYF
j_gene: TRBJ2-3
v_gene: TRBV5-1

CDR3aa: CASSYSGDGNQPQHF
j_gene: TRBJ1-5
v_gene: TRBV12-3/TRBV12-4

CDR3aa: CSGGQATDTQYF
j_gene: TRBJ2-3
v_gene: TRBV29-1

CDR3aa: CASTRDREPGYEQYF
j_gene: TRBJ2-7
v_gene: TRBV5-1

CDR3aa: CASSYFTSNQPQHF
j_gene: TRBJ1-5
v_gene: TRBV6-2/TRBV6-3

CDR3aa: CATSDPGGARTGELFF
j_gene: TRBJ2-2
v_gene: TRBV24-1

CDR3aa: CAWSSIRDAVSYEQYF
j_gene: TRBJ2-7
v_gene: TRBV30

CDR3aa: CSGGGEDTEAFF
j_gene: TRBJ1-1
v_gene: TRBV20-1

CDR3aa: CASSPGTLKWGEQFF
j_gene: TRBJ2-1
v_gene: TRBV6-1

CDR3aa: CATWLGGTGELFF
j_gene: TRBJ2-2
v_gene: TRBV12-3/TRBV12-4

CDR3aa: CASSEPNTQYF
j_gene: TRBJ2-3
v_gene: TRBV2

CDR3aa: CASSPPVTGNEAFF
j_gene: TRBJ1-1
v_gene: TRBV18

CDR3aa: CASSLQGLAGSTQYF
j_gene: TRBJ2-3
v_gene: TRBV6-2/TRBV6-3

CDR3aa: CSARSVELAGPYNEQFF
j_gene: TRBJ2-1
v_gene: TRBV20-1

CDR3aa: CASSPGQGEQFF
j_gene: TRBJ2-1
v_gene: TRBV5-1

CDR3aa: CAITRDSNEKLFF
j_gene: TRBJ1-4
v_gene: TRBV10-3

CDR3aa: CSVNLAGEPRYNEQFF
j_gene: TRBJ2-1
v_gene: TRBV29-1

CDR3aa: CASSSLGGYEQYF
j_gene: TRBJ2-7
v_gene: TRBV3-1

CDR3aa: CASSFYRGVKFF
j_gene: TRBJ2-1
v_gene: TRBV12-3/TRBV12-4

CDR3aa: CASSQDSEVGLETQYF
j_gene: TRBJ2-5
v_gene: TRBV4-3

CDR3aa: CAWGYPSSDTQYF
j_gene: TRBJ2-3
v_gene: TRBV30

CDR3aa: CASSLVPGDYGYTF
j_gene: TRBJ1-2
v_gene: TRBV7-9

CDR3aa: CASRSLTGRNTGELFF
j_gene: TRBJ2-2
v_gene: TRBV12-3/TRBV12-4

CDR3aa: CSVGPMAGANVLTF
j_gene: TRBJ2-6
v_gene: TRBV29-1

CDR3aa: CASSLVDTAGELFF
j_gene: TRBJ2-2
v_gene: TRBV5-5

CDR3aa: CASSLGHGAGEQFF
j_gene: TRBJ2-1
v_gene: TRBV12-3/TRBV12-4

CDR3aa: CASSQLSGQGTTEAFF
j_gene: TRBJ1-1
v_gene: TRBV16

CDR3aa: CASSHSGLAATGELFF
j_gene: TRBJ2-2
v_gene: TRBV18

CDR3aa: CASSHFGVGKNIQYF
j_gene: TRBJ2-4
v_gene: TRBV12-3/TRBV12-4

CDR3aa: CATMLARPTNTGELFF
j_gene: TRBJ2-2
v_gene: TRBV12-3/TRBV12-4

CDR3aa: CSVRTHGYTEAFF
j_gene: TRBJ1-1
v_gene: TRBV29-1

CDR3aa: CASAVRETQYF
j_gene: TRBJ2-5
v_gene: TRBV6-5

CDR3aa: CASSFWASGSWAKNIQYF
j_gene: TRBJ2-4
v_gene: TRBV11-1

CDR3aa: CASSSRSQETQYF
j_gene: TRBJ2-5
v_gene: TRBV12-3/TRBV12-4

CDR3aa: CASSGEVTQYF
j_gene: TRBJ2-3
v_gene: TRBV9

CDR3aa: CASSLMVGGNQPQHF
j_gene: TRBJ1-5
v_gene: TRBV11-2

CDR3aa: CAISDYEGISQETQYF
j_gene: TRBJ2-5
v_gene: TRBV10-3

CDR3aa: CASIRLAGGVTEQYF
j_gene: TRBJ2-7
v_gene: TRBV6-1

CDR3aa: CASSLWEPTSYEQYF
j_gene: TRBJ2-7
v_gene: TRBV5-1

CDR3aa: CASSLDAGQYNEQFF
j_gene: TRBJ2-1
v_gene: TRBV7-2

CDR3aa: CASSQSPGGPGSGANVLTF
j_gene: TRBJ2-6
v_gene: TRBV4-1

CDR3aa: CASSYSRLAWNEQFF
j_gene: TRBJ2-1
v_gene: TRBV6-5

CDR3aa: CSAAGRWSNQPQHF
j_gene: TRBJ1-5
v_gene: TRBV20-1

CDR3aa: CSVEGRLLTDTQYF
j_gene: TRBJ2-3
v_gene: TRBV29-1

CDR3aa: CASSPQTSGRIHEQYF
j_gene: TRBJ2-7
v_gene: TRBV7-2

CDR3aa: CASSITPFSRETQYF
j_gene: TRBJ2-5
v_gene: TRBV6-1

CDR3aa: CASSLGQVGSYEQYF
j_gene: TRBJ2-7
v_gene: TRBV7-9

CDR3aa: CASTPGVSDEQFF
j_gene: TRBJ2-1
v_gene: TRBV5-1

CDR3aa: CSAMTGDYGYTF
j_gene: TRBJ1-2
v_gene: TRBV20-1